This TCR beta chain stems from a study of cytotoxic CD8 clonotypes in ibrutinib-treated CLL. Study information: Across the patients, roughly 10 were relapsed/refractory, about 14 treatment-naive and 17 to 18 IGHV unmutated.

Findings of the study overall: Public clonotypes (which were uncommon) either contracted or remained stable on treatment. Clonality measured at baseline exceeded age-matched healthy donors, tracking circulating CD8+ T-cell counts. Patients with sustained remission and those progressing were sampled at differing times.

The ends were cut back, 8 bases at V and 5 bases at J, with 15 bases in the middle. Per germline, CDR1 MNHNS and CDR2 SASEGT. This CDR3 comprises 13 residues. Sequencing used immunoSEQ multiplex PCR; TCRdb keeps in-frame clones, though not all of them. The sample yields fewer than 400,000 clones, roughly two thirds seen once. With regard to this clone: No antigen is known for it.

The sequence derives from a human donor with chronic lymphocytic leukemia. The specimen was PBMCs, collected after 36 months of ibrutinib treatment. This sequence joins TRBV6-1 and TRBJ2-5; D is unclear. This CDR3 reads CASGRPKGETQYF. The DNA of the CDR3 is TGTGCCAGCGGACGTCCGAAAGGGGAGACCCAGTACTTC.